This T cell receptor (beta chain) emerged from a study of patients and donors after allogeneic stem cell transplantation. In this sample, this clonotype is medium-sized. MiXCR was run by TCRdb on the RT-PCR reads, yielding one entry per CDR3 protein. The sample carries 2,000 to 3,000 distinct CDR3 sequences, roughly 17% recorded once. Germline-derived CDR1 and CDR2 are SGHTA and FQGTGA. V was shortened by 0 bases and J by 6 bases, with 15 bases between the two germline ends. The CDR3 sequence is 16 residues long. The TCR originated in a human donor who was either an allogeneic HSCT recipient or a stem cell or donor lymphocyte infusion donor (not recorded which). It is not recorded whose cells these are; they may come from a transplant donor. The chain carries TRBV7-3 and TRBJ2-1; a weak D match, TRBD2 (5 bases). The sequenced sample was blood, either unsorted or a sorted T cell fraction (not recorded which). The CDR3 nucleotides are TGTGCCAGCAGCTTAACGAGCGTAGAGGGATCCAATGAGCAGTTCTTC. Protein: CASSLTSVEGSNEQFF.